The present T cell receptor beta chain was sequenced within a study of identical twins. TCRdb reprocessed the 5' RACE reads via MiXCR and lists one record per CDR3 protein. Of some 630,000 distinct CDR3 sequences detected, 7.1% appear once; the ten largest clones hold 1.5% to 2%. Deletions cut 4 bases from V and 4 bases from J, with 17 bases between. CDR1 and CDR2 from the germline V gene are SGHRS and YFSETQ. The CDR3 spans 15 residues. General study results and limits: Where beta out-of-frame sequences were concerned, excess twin sharing was weaker. Conclusions were drawn cross-sectionally by statistical analysis, without following the same donors.

In this sample, this clonotype turned up a few times. The antigen is unknown. These data also formed part of another study, on yellow fever vaccine responses in identical twins. That work contributes: Twins' vaccine T cell responses were reported to seem partly convergent and partly personalized.

The V and J genes are TRBV5-1 and TRBJ1-2; the D is unclear. The origin of this receptor is a woman under 30 in good health. Sequenced input: PBMCs. The CDR3 reads CASSTEPQKIYGYTF. Here the CDR3 DNA reads TGCGCCAGCAGCACCGAACCACAGAAAATCTATGGCTACACCTTC.